These 20 T cell receptor beta chains were all obtained from the same sample, sequenced in a study of tissue T cells after allogeneic stem cell transplantation. The protocol was immunoSEQ multiplex PCR, while the TCRdb copy is restricted to in-frame clones and leaves out a portion. This sample has fewer than 5,500 clones; around 32% occur once, and the top ten carry roughly 6.7%. Regarding time point: mouse harvest day 14 after allogeneic transplant. Mouse grafts combined 10^7 T-cell-depleted bone marrow cells with 10^6 splenic CD5+ T cells. The sample comprised skin. The receptors were sampled from a female BALB/c mouse given C57BL/6 T cells with graft-versus-host disease after an allogeneic hematopoietic cell transplant.

Concerning this clone: The genes are named according to mouse. The read ends 1 residue early relative to the CDR3; the germline J gene fills the gap. This chain uses TRBV3 with TRBJ2-7; 9 bases are a match to TRBD1. The CDR3 runs to 14 residues. V gave up 5 bases and J gave up 0 bases; unmatched junction bases: 2. CDR1 is SNHLY, CDR2 FYNGKV, per germline (reference sequence). The CDR3: CASSGQGSSYEQYF. Incomplete CDR3 DNA: TGTGCCAGCAGCGGACAGGGGAGCTCCTATGAACAGTAC.

This clone ranks as medium-sized. Genes here carry mouse names. The read halts 1 residue ahead of the CDR3 end, with the missing end drawn from the germline J gene. The chain carries TRBV23 and TRBJ1-2; the table's D call TRBD1 went unverified against the DNA. Germline CDR1 KGHTA, CDR2 FQNQQP. The CDR3 spans 13 residues. The part of the CDR3 DNA that was read is TGCTCCAGCAGTCAATCAGGGAACTCCGACTACACC. Protein: CSSSQSGNSDYT. The whole CDR3 region reads CSSSQSGNSDYTF. Together with reference TRBV23 and TRBJ1-2, the CDR3 gives the full variable domain: DAAVTQKPRYLIKMKGQEAEMKCIPEKGHTAVFWYQQKQSKELKFLIYFQNQQPLDQIDMVKERFSAVCPSSSLCSLGIRTCEAEDSALYLCSSSQSGNSDYTFGSGTRLLVI.

This clone is deemed medium-sized. Any gene name here is a mouse gene name. The CDR3 is cut off 1 residue early in the read; its end comes from the germline J gene. V and J are TRBV26 and TRBJ2-5, with D perhaps TRBD1 or TRBD2 (5 bases each). The germline CDR1 and CDR2 sequences are KGHPV and FQNQEV (reference sequence). V was pared by 0 bases and J by 5 bases, with 12 bases between. The CDR3 has 15 amino acids. The CDR3 here is CASSLSGQGGDTQYF. The DNA read from the CDR3 is TGTGCCAGCAGTCTGTCGGGGCAGGGAGGAGACACCCAGTAC.

Concerning this clone: The gene symbols are mouse symbols. The read terminates 1 residue before the CDR3 end, so the remaining end is supplied by the germline J gene. The V gene is TRBV5, the J gene TRBJ2-3; D remains unclear. Trimming stripped 4 bases from V and 0 bases from J, with 11 bases between. This CDR3 comprises 15 residues. The germline V gene encodes CDR1 LGHNA and CDR2 YNLKQL (reference sequence). This chain's CDR3 is CASSPRHSSAETLYF. CDR3 DNA (partial): TGTGCCAGCAGCCCCCGACACTCTAGTGCAGAAACGCTGTAT.

This clone is medium-sized within its sample. Germline and genes: mouse. Coverage ceases 1 residue before the CDR3 finishes, and the germline J gene fills in the end. The rearrangement uses TRBV12-2 and TRBJ1-4; the match to TRBD1 covers 12 bases. Germline trimming cut 3 bases from V and 7 bases from J; bases unmatched to any gene: 5. The CDR3 contains 15 residues. CDR1 and CDR2 (germline): SGHLS, HYDKME. The CDR3 is CASSRGQGAPERLFF. Incomplete CDR3 DNA: TGTGCCAGCTCTAGGGGACAGGGGGCGCCCGAAAGATTATTT.

As for this clone: Genes here carry mouse names. The missing CDR3 end, 1 residue past where the read stops, is filled in from the germline J gene. V usage is TRBV15 and J usage is TRBJ1-3; D not resolved. The CDR3 is 15 amino acids. V gave up 3 bases and J gave up 0 bases, with 9 bases separating them. Germline assignment: CDR1 SGHND and CDR2 FRSKSL. The part of the CDR3 DNA that was read is TGTGCCAGCAGTTTTACAGATCTTTCTGGAAATACGCTCTAT. Protein: CASSFTDLSGNTLY. The whole CDR3 protein is CASSFTDLSGNTLYF.

This clone ranks as medium-sized. The genes and germline here are from mouse. Coverage ceases 1 residue before the CDR3 finishes, and the germline J gene fills in the end. This chain connects TRBV26 to TRBJ2-3; maybe TRBD1 (6 bases). CDR1 is KGHPV, CDR2 FQNQEV, per germline (reference sequence). V shed 4 bases and J shed 5 bases, with 13 bases lying between them. The CDR3 is 14 amino acids. CDR3 protein: CASSPRGRRETLYF. Incomplete CDR3 DNA: TGTGCCAGCAGTCCCAGGGGAAGAAGAGAAACGCTGTAT.

Comments on this clone: Any gene name here is a mouse gene name. Read coverage stops 1 residue before the CDR3 terminus; the germline J gene supplies the remainder. The chain couples TRBV26 to TRBJ2-7, with 7 bases aligning to TRBD2. Germline V gives CDR1 KGHPV, CDR2 FQNQEV (reference sequence). CDR3 length equals 16 residues. V dropped 1 base and J dropped 2; count of bases not matched to a gene: 8. The CDR3 sequence is CASSLYRGGRTYEQYF. Partial CDR3 DNA: TGTGCCAGCAGTCTGTATCGGGGGGGGAGGACCTATGAACAGTAC.

This clone was seen only a few times. The gene names given are mouse names. From the germline J gene comes the end of the CDR3, since the read stops 1 residue before it. This rearrangement joins TRBV3 to TRBJ1-3; 8 bases agree with TRBD1. CDR1 and CDR2 (germline): SNHLY, FYNGKV (reference sequence). The length of the CDR3 is 14 residues. With V trimmed by 5 bases and J by 2 bases, 2 bases remained unmatched. CDR3 DNA, as far as it was read: TGTGCCAGCAGCCTACAGGGGGCTGGAAATACGCTCTAT. Amino acids: CASSLQGAGNTLY. The entire CDR3 protein is CASSLQGAGNTLYF.

This clone was picked up a small number of times. These gene names are mouse names. Coverage ceases 1 residue before the CDR3 finishes, and the germline J gene fills in the end. The chain combines TRBV16 with TRBJ2-7; D may be TRBD1 (6 bases). The length of the CDR3 is 13 residues. Trimming cost V 1 base and J 5 bases, with 9 bases left between them. CDR1 SGHSA and CDR2 FRNQAP come from the germline V gene. Partial CDR3 DNA: TGTGCAAGCAGCTTAGTCGGGGACAATGAACAGTAC. Encoded protein: CASSLVGDNEQY. The whole CDR3 reads CASSLVGDNEQYF.

A few counts support this clone. All gene names here are mouse names. The read finishes 1 residue shy of the CDR3 end, and the germline J gene is used to complete it. The chain links TRBV23 to TRBJ1-6; no DNA check was done on the table's D call, TRBD1. TRBJ1-6 is labeled an ORF, and its function is uncertain. The germline CDR1 and CDR2 sequences are KGHTA and FQNQQP. The CDR3 length is 13 residues. The CDR3 DNA, read in part, is TGCTCCAGCAGCCGGGACAACGATTCGCCCCTCTAC. It codes for CSSSRDNDSPLY. The CDR3 as a whole reads CSSSRDNDSPLYF.

Worth noting for this clone: Gene names and germline match the mouse. The read ends 1 residue shy of where the CDR3 ends; the end is completed using the germline J gene. The chain joins TRBV26 to TRBJ1-1; D unclear. Trimming stripped 2 bases from V and 1 base from J, with 5 bases between. This CDR3 is built from 13 residues. Germline CDR1 reads KGHPV; CDR2 reads FQNQEV (reference sequence). CDR3 DNA, as far as it was read: TGTGCCAGCAGTCTGAGGGTAAACACAGAAGTCTTC. Translated: CASSLRVNTEVF. The complete CDR3 reads CASSLRVNTEVFF. Combining the CDR3 with reference TRBV26 and TRBJ1-1 gives the whole variable domain NSKVIQTPRYLVKGQGQKAKMRCIPEKGHPVVFWYQQNKNNEFKFLINFQNQEVLQQIDMTEKRFSAECPSNSPCSLEIQSSEAGDSALYLCASSLRVNTEVFFGKGTRLTVV.

This clone ranks as medium-sized. Gene labels here are mouse ones. The read ends 1 residue before the CDR3 terminus; that terminus is restored from the germline J gene. The chain employs TRBV26 and TRBJ1-3, with D maybe TRBD1 (6 bases). The CDR3 totals 14 residues. Trimming pared 8 bases from V and 0 bases from J, leaving 11 bases between. CDR1 KGHPV and CDR2 FQNQEV come from the germline V gene (reference sequence). Here the CDR3 reads CASARDISGNTLYF. CDR3 bases read: TGTGCCAGCGCCCGGGACATTTCTGGAAATACGCTCTAT.

For this clone: The genes and germline here are from mouse. The read ends 1 residue shy of where the CDR3 ends; the end is completed using the germline J gene. The rearrangement uses TRBV24 and TRBJ2-2; 7 nucleotides line up with TRBD2. CDR1 is KGHTA and CDR2 is FRNEEI in the germline V gene. J gave up 0 bases and V 4 bases, and 5 bases lay outside the gene matches. CDR3 length: 16 amino acids. The sequenced CDR3 bases are TGTGCCAGCAGTCCGGGGGGGGGAACAAACACCGGGCAGCTCTAC. It translates to CASSPGGGTNTGQLY. The entire CDR3 sequence reads CASSPGGGTNTGQLYF.

Regarding this clone: These gene names are mouse names. The sequence runs out 1 residue before the end of the CDR3; the remainder is reconstructed from the germline J gene. The rearrangement links TRBV23 to TRBJ2-3; the D call in the table, TRBD1, was not verified against the DNA. The germline V gene has CDR1 KGHTA and CDR2 FQNQQP. This CDR3 has 16 residues. CDR3 in amino acids: CSSSPQGARGAETLYF. The CDR3 bases that were read are TGCTCCAGCAGCCCACAGGGGGCGCGGGGTGCAGAAACGCTGTAT. Full variable domain (remainder filled in from reference TRBV23 and TRBJ2-3): DAAVTQKPRYLIKMKGQEAEMKCIPEKGHTAVFWYQQKQSKELKFLIYFQNQQPLDQIDMVKERFSAVCPSSSLCSLGIRTCEAEDSALYLCSSSPQGARGAETLYFGSGTRLTVL.

Of note for this clone: All gene names here are mouse names. Read sequence stops 1 residue before the CDR3 end, and the germline J gene provides the missing end. The V and J genes are TRBV26 and TRBJ2-7, with 12 nucleotides matching TRBD1. The germline V gene encodes CDR1 KGHPV and CDR2 FQNQEV (reference sequence). Trimming removed 6 bases from V and 6 bases from J; junction bases left unmatched: 6. The CDR3 loop spans 14 amino acids. This CDR3 reads CASSLRDRGLEQYF. Partial CDR3 DNA: TGTGCCAGCAGCCTCCGGGACAGGGGGCTTGAACAGTAC. The full variable domain, its missing parts supplied by reference TRBV26 and TRBJ2-7, is NSKVIQTPRYLVKGQGQKAKMRCIPEKGHPVVFWYQQNKNNEFKFLINFQNQEVLQQIDMTEKRFSAECPSNSPCSLEIQSSEAGDSALYLCASSLRDRGLEQYFGPGTRLTVL.

As for this clone: Mouse gene names and germline throughout. Read sequence stops 1 residue before the CDR3 end, and the germline J gene provides the missing end. The genes are TRBV3 and TRBJ2-3, with 12 bases aligning to TRBD2. CDR1 and CDR2 (germline): SNHLY, FYNGKV (reference sequence). The CDR3 extends over 15 amino acids. Trimming cost V 5 bases and J 3 bases; bases outside gene matches: 3. CDR3 DNA, as far as it was read: TGTGCCAGCAGCGTGGGACTGGGGGGCGCAGAAACGCTGTAT. Protein product: CASSVGLGGAETLY. The CDR3 as a whole reads CASSVGLGGAETLYF.

By its share, this clone is large. Genes and germline come from the mouse. CDR3 DNA (partial): TGTGCCAGCAGCCGACTGGCAAACACCGGGCAGCTCTAC. Translating gives CASSRLANTGQLY. The entire CDR3 sequence reads CASSRLANTGQLYF. The chain couples TRBV5 to TRBJ2-2; the D gene is possibly TRBD2 (6 bases). The DNA ends 1 residue before the CDR3 does, and the rest of the CDR3 is filled in from the germline J gene. CDR1 LGHNA and CDR2 YNLKQL come from the germline V gene (reference sequence). V was trimmed by 4 bases and J by 0 bases, leaving 6 bases between them. The CDR3 totals 14 residues.

This clone was detected only a few times. Gene names and germline match the mouse. The CDR3 goes on 1 residue after the read ends, and that part is filled in from the germline J gene. The chain carries TRBV29 and TRBJ1-4; 10 bases are shared with TRBD1. This CDR3 is 15 amino acids long. The V gene's germline CDR1 is MSHET and CDR2 SYDVDS. J was trimmed by 5 bases and V by 2 bases; bases with no gene match: 2. The part of the CDR3 DNA that was read is TGTGCTAGCAGTTTACCGGGACAGGGGAACGAAAGATTATTT. This encodes CASSLPGQGNERLF. The full CDR3 protein is CASSLPGQGNERLFF.

As for this clone: Gene labels here are mouse ones. With the read ending 1 residue before the CDR3 end, the germline J gene is used to fill in that end. V usage is TRBV12-2 and J usage is TRBJ2-7; 14 bases map to TRBD2. Per the germline V gene, CDR1 is SGHLS and CDR2 is HYDKME. V lost 0 bases, J lost 6 bases, and 0 bases stayed unmatched. This CDR3 spans 14 amino acids. The chain's CDR3 is CASSLGTGGAEQYF. Partial CDR3 DNA: TGTGCCAGCTCTCTCGGGACTGGGGGGGCTGAACAGTAC.